This T cell receptor beta chain came from a study of identical twins (TCRdb year 2016). The study in broad terms: To test whether fetal clonotypes persist, the study used deep sequencing on TCR alpha and beta repertoires from monozygotic twins, unrelated adults of various ages, and cord blood. To rule out contamination, replicate twin experiments were performed at different times with different library preparation protocols. Results the study describes overall, beyond this receptor: Compared with coincidental sharing between unrelated individuals, out-of-frame TCR alpha sequences shared between twins showed an excess of sequences with low generation probability. Because the same donors could not be followed over many years, the conclusions depended on cross-sectional statistical analysis. A weaker excess of twin sharing was found in beta out-of-frame sequences because the signal-to-noise ratio was lowered by fewer shared sequences. Fewer insertions were carried by abundant cord blood beta clonotypes, a similar but weaker trend appeared in young adult naive repertoires, and no such trend appeared in memory repertoires. Out-of-frame TCR alpha sharing in monozygotic twins was systematically underestimated by recombination models, whereas sharing between unrelated individuals was in agreement with the recombination models. Invariant T cells such as MAIT and iNKT could partly confound zero-insertion analyses, though diverse VJ usage argued against this for most clonotypes.

This clonotype was detected once. This receptor's antigen is unknown. Base qualities were left out, and no much larger clone turns up one base away. Support from one read is weak. All donors were healthy Caucasians. The twin cohort consisted of three pairs of female monozygotic twins, all aged roughly 18 to 30 years. Peripheral blood mononuclear cells were the source from which RNA for the TCR libraries was isolated. The library was made by 5' RACE. Sequencing instrument: Illumina HiSeq 2000. Template switching introduced a universal primer binding site; the final cDNA contained a unique molecular identifier, enabling accurate counting of TCR cDNA molecules. First-strand cDNA for TCR alpha and beta chains was synthesized from specific primers in the conserved constant-segment region. Each cDNA library was double barcoded, with a SMART-Mk sample barcode plus Illumina barcodes, to control for contamination. Two successive PCR steps introduced TruSeq adapter sequences along with Illumina sample barcodes. Sequencing of the TCR alpha and beta cDNA libraries was done on the Illumina HiSeq platform using custom primers. The authors' analysis ran thus. Unique molecular identifiers were extracted from raw reads with MiGEC, and CDR3 positions were determined with MiXCR. Recombination models were inferred per individual with the repgenHMM and IGoR tools using an EM algorithm. Shared clonotype analysis was performed with the tcR package in R, normalizing sharing by the product of cloneset sizes. To study raw recombination free of thymic and clonal selection effects, out-of-frame nonproductive sequences were analyzed. TCRdb trimmed public reads at Q25 via fastp, called clones via MiXCR and kept in-frame beta chains. Every distinct CDR3 protein forms one entry, paired with its most common genes and DNA. TCRdb's processing, not the authors', yielded these V and J calls. This sample lists hundreds of thousands of distinct CDR3 sequences; 15% to 20% were detected once. Around 13% of the sample goes to the ten largest clones.

Cut back by 0 bases and 2 bases, the V and J ends lie 11 bases apart. From cysteine to phenylalanine, the CDR3 is 15 amino acids long. Just CDR3 DNA is preserved here, 45 bases in frame from base 1. As encoded in the germline V gene, CDR1 is SGHAT while CDR2 is FQNNGV. A further study also used this sample, focusing on T cells expressing NK-cell markers. The second study reports: TCR beta-chain repertoires were profiled in sorted CD3+CD56+NKG2C+, CD3+CD56+NKG2C- and CD3+CD56-NKG2C+ T-cell subsets from about 8 donors. Among the eight sequenced donors, only one was HCMV-seronegative, while the other seven were HCMV-seropositive. In several experiments an anti-gammadeltaTCR antibody was added to restrict sorting to alphabetaTCR-expressing T cells. For 6 or 7 donors, the dominant CD3+CD56+NKG2C+ clonotypes were among the top 10 CD8+ clonotypes and accounted for about 1.0-7.5% of CD8+ T cells. Those dominant clonotypes were again the most abundant among CD3+CD56-NKG2C+ cells in a handful of donors, at roughly 25-60.1%. Whether the expanded NKG2C-expressing T cell clones were specific for HCMV antigens remained unclear. Randomly selected healthy volunteers, three men and five women, were used as the eight sequenced donors. To determine HCMV serostatus, a commercial ELISA kit was used to detect HCMV-specific IgG in serum. For five or six donors, bulk peripheral blood T-cell repertoires were also sequenced from unsorted PBMC. MIGEC was used to demultiplex reads and group reads by UMI, and MiTCR was used to assemble and quantify clonotypes. To exclude erroneous sequences, only TCR cDNA sequences supported by at least two reads were retained. The tcR package was used for downstream repertoire analysis, and clonotypes were matched across fractions by CDR3 nucleotide sequence plus V segment. VDJmatch was used to annotate antigen specificity against VDJdb, with one amino acid substitution allowed in CDR3.

The clonotype originates from a woman aged 18-29 years in good health. The rearrangement joined TRBV11-2 to TRBJ2-7; there is no confident call for the D gene. The sample comprised PBMCs. The sequenced DNA is TGTGCCAGCAGCTTAGAGCTCCCCTTTACCTACGAGCAGTACTTC. Its coded protein is CASSLELPFTYEQYF.